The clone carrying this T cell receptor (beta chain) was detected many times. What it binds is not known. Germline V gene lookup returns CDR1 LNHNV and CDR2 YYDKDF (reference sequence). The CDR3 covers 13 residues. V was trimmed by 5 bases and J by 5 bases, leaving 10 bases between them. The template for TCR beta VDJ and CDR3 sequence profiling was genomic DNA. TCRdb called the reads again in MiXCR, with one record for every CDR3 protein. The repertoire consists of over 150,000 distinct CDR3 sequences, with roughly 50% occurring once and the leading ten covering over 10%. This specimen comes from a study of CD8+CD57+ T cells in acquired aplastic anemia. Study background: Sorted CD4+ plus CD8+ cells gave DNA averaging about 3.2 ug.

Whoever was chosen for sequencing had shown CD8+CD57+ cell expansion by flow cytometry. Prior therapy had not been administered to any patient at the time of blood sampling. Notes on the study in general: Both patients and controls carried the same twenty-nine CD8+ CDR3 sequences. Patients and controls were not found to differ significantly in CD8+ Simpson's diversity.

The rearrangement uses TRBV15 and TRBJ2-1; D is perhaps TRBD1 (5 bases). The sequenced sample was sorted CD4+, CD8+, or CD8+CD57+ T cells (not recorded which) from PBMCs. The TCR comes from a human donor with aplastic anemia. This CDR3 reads CATSWGMNNEQFF. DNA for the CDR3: TGTGCCACCAGCTGGGGCATGAACAATGAGCAGTTCTTC.